This T cell receptor (beta chain) was recovered during a study of T-cell reconstitution after alpha-beta-depleted transplantation in children. Only a few counts were recorded for this clonotype. A TCRbeta library incorporating unique molecular identifiers was prepared. Via MiXCR, TCRdb re-called the PCR reads, giving one row per CDR3 protein. The sample yields 500,000 or so distinct CDR3 sequences, about an eighth seen once. CDR1 SQVTM and CDR2 ANQGSEA come from the germline V gene. This CDR3 comprises 11 residues. Trimming pared 5 bases from V and 3 bases from J, leaving 8 bases between. The source of this sequence is a female patient aged 2-10 years who had a stem cell transplant for aplastic anemia, so the T cells may come from the graft donor. This specimen was PBMCs, mostly from graft donor cells, taken 180 days after TCRalphabeta/CD19-depleted stem cell transplant. The gene calls are TRBV29-1 and TRBJ2-7, with D perhaps TRBD1 (5 bases). The CDR3 loop reads CSVLGVYEQYF. In DNA, the CDR3 is TGCAGCGTTCTAGGGGTCTACGAGCAGTACTTC.